A single sample gave rise to the 12 T cell receptor beta chains below, sequenced in a study of blood T cell repertoires in COVID-19 (dated by TCRdb to 2019 to 2021). Libraries were prepared through the immunoSEQ multiplex PCR assay. Imported from immuneACCESS, the table was reduced by TCRdb to in-frame sequences with V and J called. These copies leave out some clones; in studies compared against another copy, an unresolved V gene accounts for under half, and the cause of the remainder is not known. The sample table contains roughly 49,000 clones; only one count was recorded for more than 70% of them. The ten biggest clones cover about 4.2% of the sample. What was sequenced was peripheral blood. These receptors all stem from an elderly man with active COVID-19.

V and J are TRBV7-6 and TRBJ2-2; the D gene is possibly TRBD2 (6 bases). V dropped 5 bases and J dropped 7 bases, with 20 bases sitting between them. The CDR3 runs to 16 residues. Germline assignment: CDR1 SGHVS and CDR2 FNYEAQ. The CDR3, as DNA: TGTGCCAGCAGCGACTTCCGGCGGGGATTTGGCGGGGAGCTGTTTTTT. Its protein is CASSDFRRGFGGELFF.

The chain joins TRBV7-3 to TRBJ2-3; TRBD2 agrees at 7 bases. The CDR3 length is 14 residues. The trim removed 6 bases at V and 2 bases at J, leaving 5 bases unmatched. Germline V gene sequence: CDR1 SGHTA, CDR2 FQGTGA. CDR3 sequence reads: CASRLGGSTDTQYF. CDR3 DNA sequence: TGTGCCAGCAGACTCGGGGGGTCCACAGATACGCAGTATTTT.

The table lists this clone with a count of one. The chain employs TRBV25-1 and TRBJ2-3, with D possibly TRBD2 on 5 matching bases. Germline CDR1 MGHDK, CDR2 SYGVNS. The CDR3 is made up of 13 amino acids. V gave up 6 bases and J gave up 6 bases, with 13 bases separating them. The CDR3 protein is CASRRAHQDTQYF. CDR3 bases: TGTGCCAGCAGGAGGGCACACCAGGATACGCAGTATTTT.

The chain uses TRBV29-1 and TRBJ1-1; no definite D call. Germline CDR1 is SQVTM and CDR2 is ANQGSEA. V lost 8 bases to trimming and J lost 4 bases, with 17 bases between them. CDR3 length equals 13 residues. The CDR3 spells CSSGARGGTEAFF. As DNA, the CDR3 is TGCAGCTCGGGTGCCCGGGGTGGCACTGAAGCTTTCTTT.

The chain combines TRBV23-1 with TRBJ2-3; D is perhaps TRBD1 (6 bases). TRBV23-1 is recorded as an ORF, its role being uncertain. V shed 6 bases and J shed 2 bases, with 18 bases lying between them. The CDR3 has 16 amino acids. The CDR3 reads CASRGMTGDVTDTQYF. The CDR3 nucleotides are TGCGCCAGCAGGGGGATGACAGGAGACGTCACAGATACGCAGTATTTT.

The gene calls are TRBV5-8 and TRBJ2-2, with 7 nucleotides matching TRBD1. V was pared by 4 bases and J by 7 bases, with 10 bases of the junction left unmatched. CDR1 and CDR2 from the germline V gene are SGHTS and YDEGEE. This CDR3 has 15 residues. The DNA for the CDR3 is TGTGCCAGCAGCAATTACAGGGGAAGTGACGGGGAGCTGTTTTTT. Protein sequence: CASSNYRGSDGELFF.

The chain combines TRBV5-1 with TRBJ2-2; 9 bases are shared with TRBD1. CDR3 length: 17 residues. V shed 2 bases, J shed 0 bases, and the junction held 5 bases outside the gene matches. Germline V lookup: CDR1 SGHRS, CDR2 YFSETQ. The CDR3 DNA reads TGCGCCAGCAGCTTACAGGGGGCGGCCACGAACACCGGGGAGCTGTTTTTT. It translates to CASSLQGAATNTGELFF.

This clone has more than one count but fewer than ten. The chain combines TRBV10-3 with TRBJ2-7; possible D gene TRBD2, 5 bases. Germline V gives CDR1 ENHRY, CDR2 SYGVKD. CDR3 length: 13 residues. V was clipped by 4 bases and J by 3 bases, with 10 bases between them. The CDR3 coding sequence is TGTGCCATCAGTGTTAATAGCGACTACGAGCAGTACTTC. Protein product: CAISVNSDYEQYF.

The gene calls are TRBV7-8 and TRBJ2-7, with 7 bases identical to TRBD2. The CDR3 consists of 15 residues. V lost 4 bases and J lost 3; bases outside the gene matches: 9. The germline gives CDR1 SGHVS, CDR2 FQNEAQ. CDR3 coding DNA: TGTGCCAGCAGCTCCGGGCGGACTAGTCTCTACGAGCAGTACTTC. This encodes CASSSGRTSLYEQYF.

The chain links TRBV9 to TRBJ2-3, with TRBD2 matching over 9 bases. The V gene end was trimmed by 2 bases and the J gene end by 3 bases; junction bases not matched to a gene: 4. CDR1 and CDR2 (germline): SGDLS, YYNGEE. This CDR3 spans 15 amino acids. This chain's CDR3 is CASSVSGSRTDTQYF. CDR3 DNA sequence: TGTGCCAGCAGCGTTAGCGGGAGTAGAACAGATACGCAGTATTTT.

The chain links TRBV28 to TRBJ2-7; no clear D gene. Per germline, CDR1 MDHEN and CDR2 SYDVKM. V lost 3 bases and J 2 bases, leaving 5 bases between the germline ends. There are 12 residues in the CDR3. CDR3 sequence (DNA): TGTGCCAGCAGTTTCTATACCTACGAGCAGTACTTC. Its protein is CASSFYTYEQYF.

The chain joins TRBV6-2 or TRBV6-3 to TRBJ2-7, with TRBD1 matching 11 bases. Looked up from germline, CDR1 is MNHEY and CDR2 is SVGEGT. The CDR3 is 15 residues long. The V and J ends lost 2 bases and 4 bases, in that order; junction bases with no gene match: 4. CDR3: CASSYRTGGNYEQYF. CDR3 bases: TGTGCCAGCAGTTACAGGACAGGGGGCAATTACGAGCAGTACTTC.